The 17 T cell receptor beta chains presented below share a single source sample, sequenced in a study of OX40 agonist ivuxolimab in advanced cancers. Assay: immunoSEQ multiplex PCR; the TCRdb copy retains only in-frame clones and omits some. The table records around 10,000 clones, 77% of them present only once. The sample consisted of CD4+ or CD8+ T cells sorted from blood, taken in a trial of the OX40 agonist ivuxolimab. These receptors were collected from an adult with an advanced solid tumor such as melanoma, head and neck, liver or kidney cancer.

The chain uses TRBV15 and TRBJ2-5, with 8 bases matching TRBD2. The CDR3 covers 15 residues. The junction had 6 bases not matched to a gene; V was cut back by 1 base and J by 5 bases. CDR1 LNHNV and CDR2 YYDKDF come from the germline V gene (reference sequence). CDR3 DNA: TGTGCCACCAGCAGAGTCGGGACTAGTATGGAGACCCAGTACTTC. Amino acids: CATSRVGTSMETQYF.

In this sample, this clone turned up once. The junction does not match germline at one end; this may be a read error. The chain combines TRBV5-1 with TRBJ1-2; possible D gene TRBD1, 5 bases. Germline values: CDR1 SGHRS, CDR2 YFSETQ. CDR3 length equals 12 residues. CDR3 amino acids: CASSPGAYGYTF. The CDR3 coding sequence is TGTGCCAGCAGCCCTGGGGCCTATGGCTACACCTTC.

In this sample, this clone turned up once. The chain is built from TRBV2 and TRBJ2-3; TRBD2 matches at 9 bases. V lost 8 bases to trimming and J lost 1 base; unmatched junction nucleotides: 10. Germline V CDR1 and CDR2: SNHLY, FYNNEI. This CDR3 spans 16 amino acids. CDR3 in amino acids: CASSWPERGGTDTQYF. CDR3 sequence (DNA): TGTGCCAGCTCTTGGCCCGAGCGGGGGGGCACAGATACGCAGTATTTT.

This rearrangement joins TRBV27 to TRBJ1-1, with D tentatively TRBD1 (6 bases). Trimming took off 8 bases at V and 5 bases at J, with 9 bases between the two ends. The V gene's germline CDR1 is MNHEY and CDR2 SMNVEV (reference sequence). This CDR3 is 11 amino acids long. The CDR3 reads CASLGGTEAFF. CDR3 nucleotides: TGTGCCAGCTTAGGGGGGACTGAAGCTTTCTTT.

The chain combines TRBV5-1 with TRBJ1-3, with 9 positions matching TRBD1. CDR3 length equals 17 residues. Germline V gene sequence: CDR1 SGHRS, CDR2 YFSETQ. Unmatched junction bases numbered 12, after V lost 7 bases and J lost 1 base. CDR3 sequence: CASRDRATAISGNTIYF. CDR3 nucleotides: TGCGCCAGCCGGGACAGGGCCACTGCCATATCTGGAAACACCATATATTTT.

This clone is medium-sized in the sample. This chain joins TRBV6-4 and TRBJ2-1; the D call may be TRBD1 or TRBD2 (5 bases each). V lost 0 bases, J lost 7 bases, and 13 bases lay in between. Germline V gene lookup returns CDR1 MRHNA and CDR2 SNTAGT. This CDR3 is 15 amino acids long. The CDR3 DNA follows: TGTGCCAGCAGTGACTCGATCGGGGCGCAGAATGAGCAGTTCTTC. This translates into CASSDSIGAQNEQFF.

This clone came up once. The rearrangement uses TRBV5-1 and TRBJ2-7; TRBD2 agrees at 8 bases. The CDR3 consists of 13 residues. CDR1 and CDR2 (germline): SGHRS, YFSETQ. V trimming: 6 bases; J trimming: 5 bases; junction bases outside the gene matches: 7. For the CDR3, the DNA is TGCGCCAGCACCTCCGGGGGGGAGAACGAGCAGTACTTC. Amino acids: CASTSGGENEQYF.

This clone appeared once. The rearrangement uses TRBV6-5 and TRBJ1-1; D call uncertain. V gave up 5 bases and J gave up 6 bases, with 10 bases separating them. The CDR3 contains 12 residues. The germline V gene encodes CDR1 MNHEY and CDR2 SVGAGI. The CDR3 DNA reads TGTGCCAGCAGTCCTGCCGGGGCTGAAGCTTTCTTT. It is translated as CASSPAGAEAFF.

The chain couples TRBV27 to TRBJ2-2, with D possibly being TRBD1 or TRBD2 (5 bases each). Looked up from germline, CDR1 is MNHEY and CDR2 is SMNVEV (reference sequence). The ends were cut back, 3 bases at V and 6 bases at J, with 8 bases in the middle. The CDR3 is 13 amino acids. For the CDR3, the DNA is TGTGCCAGCAGTTTGGGGGATCCCGGGGAGCTGTTTTTT. Translating it yields CASSLGDPGELFF.

A few counts support this clone. The sample carries other DNA sequences with the same CDR3. This chain joins TRBV9 and TRBJ2-5; the D gene could be TRBD1 or TRBD2 (5 bases each). CDR1 and CDR2 (germline): SGDLS, YYNGEE. The CDR3 has 16 amino acids. Trimming stripped 0 bases from V and 2 bases from J, with 14 bases between. This CDR3 reads CASSVGNGGGQETQYF. CDR3 in DNA: TGTGCCAGCAGCGTAGGAAACGGTGGGGGTCAAGAGACCCAGTACTTC.

This chain connects TRBV13 to TRBJ1-2, with 9 positions matching TRBD1. This CDR3 spans 14 amino acids. Per germline, CDR1 PRHDT and CDR2 FYEKMQ (reference sequence). Trimming cost V 4 bases and J 5 bases; bases outside gene matches: 5. CDR3 in DNA: TGTGCCAGCAGCTCGGACAGGGGACCTTATGGCTACACCTTC. It encodes CASSSDRGPYGYTF.

The chain employs TRBV6-5 and TRBJ1-5; 7 nucleotides agree with TRBD1. With V trimmed by 6 bases and J by 1 base, 6 bases remained unmatched. This CDR3 region has 15 residues. The V gene's germline CDR1 is MNHEY and CDR2 SVGAGI. The CDR3 reads CASRRQGGSNQPQHF. The CDR3 DNA follows: TGTGCCAGCAGACGACAGGGTGGAAGCAATCAGCCCCAGCATTTT.

The chain combines TRBV1 with TRBJ2-3; the D call of TRBD2 is as the table states it, not checked on the DNA. TRBV1 is reported as a pseudogene. The CDR3 sequence is 16 residues long. The CDR3 is CTSIRGTSACTDTQYF. DNA of the CDR3: TGCACCAGCATCCGGGGGACTAGCGCCTGCACAGATACGCAGTATTTT.

The V and J genes are TRBV7-3 and TRBJ1-2, with TRBD1 matching 11 bases. The germline CDR1 and CDR2 sequences are SGHTA and FQGTGA. After removal of 4 bases from V and 4 bases from J, the junction contained 5 bases not matched to a gene. The CDR3 loop spans 15 amino acids. The CDR3 reads CASSSWTGGFYGYTF. The CDR3 nucleotides read TGTGCCAGCAGCTCCTGGACAGGGGGCTTCTATGGCTACACCTTC.

This clone was picked up a small number of times. Other DNA variants within this sample encode the same CDR3. This sequence joins TRBV5-6 and TRBJ2-1; tentatively, D is TRBD2 (5 bases). Trimming removed 2 bases at V and 5 bases at J, with 11 bases between. CDR3 length: 14 residues. CDR1 and CDR2 from the germline V gene are SGHDT and YYEEEE. The CDR3, as DNA: TGTGCCAGCAGCTTTCCGGGGATTAACAATGAGCAGTTCTTC. Translation gives CASSFPGINNEQFF.

This chain connects TRBV7-9 to TRBJ1-2; perhaps TRBD1 as D (5 bases). CDR1 is SEHNR, CDR2 FQNEAQ, per germline (reference sequence). The CDR3 length is 17 residues. V was trimmed by 5 bases and J by 1 base, leaving 20 bases between them. The CDR3 loop reads CASSTLGRGLLNYGYTF. The DNA of the CDR3 is TGTGCCAGCAGCACCCTAGGGAGGGGTTTACTTAACTATGGCTACACCTTC.

This chain joins TRBV6-1 and TRBJ2-7; 11 bases map to TRBD1. This CDR3 has 16 residues. CDR1 is MNHNS, CDR2 SASEGT, per germline. V gave up 1 base and J gave up 0 bases; unmatched junction bases: 2. The CDR3 DNA follows: TGTGCCAGCAGTGAAGACGGGACAGGGGGCTCCTACGAGCAGTACTTC. Protein: CASSEDGTGGSYEQYF.